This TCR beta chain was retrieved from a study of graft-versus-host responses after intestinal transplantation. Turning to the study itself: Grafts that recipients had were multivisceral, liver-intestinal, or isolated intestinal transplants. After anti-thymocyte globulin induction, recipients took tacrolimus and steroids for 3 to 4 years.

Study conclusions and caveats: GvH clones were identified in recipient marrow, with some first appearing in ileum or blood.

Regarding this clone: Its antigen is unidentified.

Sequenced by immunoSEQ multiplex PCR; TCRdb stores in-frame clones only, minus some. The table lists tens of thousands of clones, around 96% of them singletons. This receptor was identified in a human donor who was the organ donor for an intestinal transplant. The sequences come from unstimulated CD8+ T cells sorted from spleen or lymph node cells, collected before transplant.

In DNA form, the CDR3 reads TGTGCCAGCAGTACGACTAGCGGACAAGAGACCCAGTACTTC. Its protein is CASSTTSGQETQYF. The rearrangement uses TRBV27 and TRBJ2-5; 9 nucleotides agree with TRBD2. V lost 5 bases and J lost 2; bases outside the gene matches: 3. Germline CDR1 is MNHEY and CDR2 is SMNVEV (reference sequence). This CDR3 comprises 14 residues.